What follows are 28 T cell receptor beta chains derived from one specimen sequenced in a study of blood T cells in healthy people across ages. With a J-beta primer mix and a sample-barcoded 5' primer, a second PCR ran about 6 to 11 cycles. TCRdb called the 5' RACE reads again in MiXCR, with one record for every CDR3 protein. Of some 320,000 distinct CDR3 sequences in the sample, 27% are singletons; the top ten hold about 30%. The specimen was blood. The receptors originated from a woman in her seventies in good health.

The CDR3, as DNA: TGCAGTGCCACCGACTTAAGCGGGAGCCACTACGAGCAGTACTTC. It encodes CSATDLSGSHYEQYF. The gene calls are TRBV20-1 and TRBJ2-7; 8 nucleotides agree with TRBD2. CDR3 length: 15 amino acids. Trimming took 6 bases from V and 3 from J; bases not matched to a gene: 13. Germline V gives CDR1 DFQATT, CDR2 SNEGSKA (reference sequence).

This sequence joins TRBV21-1 and TRBJ2-1; the D call of TRBD2 is as the table states it, not checked on the DNA. The DNA matches TRBJ2-7 better at its end, which makes the J call doubtful. TRBV21-1 represents a pseudogene. This CDR3 comprises 17 residues. The CDR3 sequence is CASSDSLPAGGLYEQYF. For the CDR3, the DNA is TGTGCCAGCAGCGATTCACTTCCGGCGGGGGGACTCTACGAGCAGTACTTC.

Concerning this clonotype itself: A read error may produce the germline difference seen at one junction end. V usage is TRBV11-3 and J usage is TRBJ2-3; 8 nucleotides agree with TRBD2. The germline gives CDR1 SGHNT, CDR2 YENEEA. The CDR3 has 17 amino acids. CDR3 bases: TGTGCCAGCAGCATAGAATCCGGGACTAGAGACACAGATACGCAGTATTTT. It encodes CASSIESGTRDTDTQYF.

A few counts support this clonotype. This rearrangement joins TRBV6-6 to TRBJ2-1; 10 bases agree with TRBD2. The CDR3 is made up of 18 amino acids. Germline V CDR1 and CDR2: MNHNY, SVGAGI (reference sequence). As DNA, the CDR3 is TGTGCAGAAGGGGATTGGATAAAGCGGGAGGGCCTGAACAATGAGCAGTTCTTC. This translates into CAEGDWIKREGLNNEQFF.

J is TRBJ1-5 and V is TRBV5-1; D ambiguous. V was clipped by 0 bases and J by 2 bases, with 12 bases between them. CDR3 size: 16 residues. Germline V CDR1 and CDR2: SGHRS, YFSETQ. The CDR3 DNA reads TGCGCCAGCAGCTTGGGAGTAAGGGATGGCAATCAGCCCCAGCATTTT. The encoded protein is CASSLGVRDGNQPQHF.

This rearrangement joins TRBV28 to TRBJ2-5; a possible D gene is TRBD1 (6 bases). CDR3 length equals 14 residues. Germline V gene sequence: CDR1 MDHEN, CDR2 SYDVKM. The ends were cut back, 1 base at V and 5 bases at J, with 11 bases in the middle. In nucleotides, the CDR3 is TGTGCCAGCAGTTTATTGTGGGGGCGGGAGACCCAGTACTTC. Its protein product is CASSLLWGRETQYF.

In its sample, this clonotype was seen a few times. CDR3 sequence (DNA): TGTGCCAGCAGCTCGGGAGTACTTACAGATACGCAGTATTTT. It is translated as CASSSGVLTDTQYF. This chain links TRBV11-3 with TRBJ2-3, with a tentative D call TRBD2 (6 bases). The germline V and J ends were trimmed by 4 bases and 3 bases, with 11 bases remaining between them. The germline gives CDR1 SGHNT, CDR2 YENEEA. The length of the CDR3 is 14 residues.

A few counts support this clonotype. The chain carries TRBV6-1 and TRBJ1-1; maybe TRBD1 (5 bases). The CDR3 sequence is 14 residues long. V was trimmed by 7 bases and J by 4 bases, leaving 16 bases between them. Germline values: CDR1 MNHNS, CDR2 SASEGT. CDR3 region: CASIQRGRRTEAFF. As DNA, the CDR3 is TGTGCCAGCATCCAGAGGGGAAGGCGCACTGAAGCTTTCTTT.

This clonotype was picked up a small number of times. The chain links TRBV7-6 to TRBJ1-2; 12 bases fit TRBD1. Trimming cost V 5 bases and J 6 bases; bases outside gene matches: 7. The CDR3 is 15 amino acids. The germline V gene has CDR1 SGHVS and CDR2 FNYEAQ. The CDR3 protein is CASSDTGQGADGYTF. In nucleotides, the CDR3 is TGTGCCAGCAGCGATACGGGACAGGGGGCTGATGGCTACACCTTC.

The genes are TRBV6-1 and TRBJ2-3; no reliable D call. The CDR3 consists of 14 residues. The germline V and J ends were trimmed by 4 bases and 0 bases, with 8 bases remaining between them. Germline V gene data show CDR1 as MNHNS and CDR2 as SASEGT. DNA of the CDR3: TGTGCCAGCAGTGCCGGAACAAGCACAGATACGCAGTATTTT. Encoded protein: CASSAGTSTDTQYF.

This clonotype was recorded only once. The J gene is TRBJ1-5, the V gene TRBV7-2, with D possibly TRBD1 on 5 matching bases. Per germline, CDR1 SGHTA and CDR2 FQGNSA. The CDR3 totals 14 residues. The V end was cut by 2 bases, the J end by 6 bases, with 11 bases between. The CDR3 is CASSLSGHGQPQHF. CDR3 in DNA: TGTGCCAGCAGCTTATCAGGGCACGGTCAGCCCCAGCATTTT.

The rearrangement links TRBV3-1 to TRBJ1-2; D is unclear. The germline V gene encodes CDR1 LGHDT and CDR2 YNNKEL (reference sequence). The CDR3 runs 14 residues. The V end lost 0 bases, the J end lost 6 bases, and 11 bases lay between the germline ends. As DNA, the CDR3 is TGTGCCAGCAGCCAAGATCTGGCGGGGAATGGCTACACCTTC. Protein product: CASSQDLAGNGYTF.

This clonotype was seen a handful of times. This chain joins TRBV5-1 and TRBJ1-5; the D is unclear. CDR1 and CDR2 (germline): SGHRS, YFSETQ. The CDR3 is made up of 15 amino acids. V was clipped by 4 bases and J by 6 bases, with 17 bases between them. The CDR3 sequence: CASSEEGSSRQPQHF. CDR3 coding DNA: TGCGCCAGCAGCGAGGAGGGCAGCTCTCGTCAGCCCCAGCATTTT.

The sample holds a few counts of this clonotype. The gene calls are TRBV6-2 or TRBV6-3 and TRBJ1-5; 10 nucleotides agree with TRBD1. The CDR3 runs 15 residues. Per the germline V gene, CDR1 is MNHEY and CDR2 is SVGEGT. Trimming removed 9 bases from V and 6 bases from J; junction bases left unmatched: 11. CDR3 in DNA: TGTGCCAGTGAATGGGGACAGGGGTTTCGTCAGCCCCAGCATTTT. Translated: CASEWGQGFRQPQHF.

The rearrangement joins TRBV15 to TRBJ2-1; D tentatively reads TRBD1 or TRBD2 (5 bases each). V lost 5 bases to trimming and J lost 8 bases, with 19 bases between them. CDR3 length equals 15 residues. Germline CDR1 and CDR2: LNHNV and YYDKDF (reference sequence). The CDR3 region has the DNA TGTGCCACCAGCCCTAGAACCGGGGCACAAGATGAGCAGTTCTTC. This translates into CATSPRTGAQDEQFF.

The chain carries TRBV2 and TRBJ2-5, with TRBD2 as a possible D gene (5 bases). The J call is in doubt because the DNA end fits TRBJ2-1 better. The CDR3 runs 12 residues. Per the germline V gene, CDR1 is SNHLY and CDR2 is FYNNEI. CDR3 coding DNA: TGTGCCAATAAACCGGACTTGGGAGAGCAGTTCTTC. Translating gives CANKPDLGEQFF.

This clonotype has just a few counts. The chain combines TRBV7-2 with TRBJ2-1; D unclear. This CDR3 is built from 13 residues. CDR1 and CDR2 from the germline V gene are SGHTA and FQGNSA. V lost 2 bases, J lost 6 bases, and 8 bases lay in between. DNA for the CDR3: TGTGCCAGCAGCTTAATGGAAACCAATGAGCAGTTCTTC. It codes for CASSLMETNEQFF.

Of note for this clonotype: One end of the junction varies from germline; a read error may be responsible. The chain employs TRBV7-6 and TRBJ1-5; 10 bases map to TRBD1. This CDR3 has 17 residues. Germline loops: CDR1 SGHVS, CDR2 FNYEAQ. The CDR3 reads CASSLLSGQGGDQPQHF. The CDR3 DNA is TGTGCCAGCAGCTTACTATCTGGACAGGGGGGGGATCAACCCCAGCATTTT.

This clonotype was detected only a few times. The chain joins TRBV28 to TRBJ2-7, with TRBD2 as a possible D gene (6 bases). Between the trimmed V and J ends, which lost 2 bases and 1 base, there was a span of 18 bases. Germline-derived CDR1 and CDR2 are MDHEN and SYDVKM. The CDR3 has 17 residues. The CDR3 region has the DNA TGTGCCAGCAGTTTAAAAGGCCTAGCGCGCCTATCCTACGAGCAGTACTTC. This encodes CASSLKGLARLSYEQYF.

This chain links TRBV24-1 with TRBJ2-1; no clear D gene. CDR1 and CDR2 from the germline V gene are KGHDR and SFDVKD. This CDR3 is 13 amino acids long. Trimming pared 11 bases from V and 0 bases from J, leaving 10 bases between. For the CDR3, the DNA is TGTGCCATACCACTCGGCTCCTACAATGAGCAGTTCTTC. Translated: CAIPLGSYNEQFF.

The chain is built from TRBV29-1 and TRBJ2-3; possibly TRBD1 or TRBD2 for D (6 bases each). The CDR3 is 13 residues long. V was pared by 3 bases and J by 1 base, with 8 bases between. Germline values: CDR1 SQVTM, CDR2 ANQGSEA. For the CDR3, the DNA is TGCAGCGTTGAGGGGGGCGGCACAGATACGCAGTATTTT. Protein sequence: CSVEGGGTDTQYF.

On this clonotype itself: The missing conserved phenylalanine or tryptophan at the end of this CDR3 makes a read error likely. Here the CDR3 reads CASSPGLAGVREQYL. CDR3 nucleotide sequence: TGTGCCAGCTCACCAGGGCTAGCGGGAGTCCGGGAGCAGTACCTC. V gene TRBV18 combines with J gene TRBJ2-5; TRBD2 aligns across 10 bases. The CDR3 has 15 amino acids. From germline, CDR1 is KGHSH and CDR2 LQKENI. Trimming removed 2 bases from V and 11 bases from J; junction bases left unmatched: 11.

Regarding this clonotype: A junction end diverges from the germline sequence, so it may reflect a read error. J is TRBJ1-5 and V is TRBV28; D gene ambiguous. Germline loops: CDR1 MDHEN, CDR2 SYDVKM. The CDR3 contains 12 residues. CDR3 DNA: TGTGTCAGCAAGAGGGTCAATCAGCCCCAGCATTTT. The encoded protein is CVSKRVNQPQHF.

This clonotype was counted a few times. The J gene is TRBJ2-1, the V gene TRBV29-1, with D tentatively TRBD2 (6 bases). Looked up from germline, CDR1 is SQVTM and CDR2 is ANQGSEA. The CDR3 extends over 10 amino acids. Trimming stripped 7 bases from V and 8 bases from J, with 9 bases between. The CDR3 DNA reads TGCAGCGCGGGGGAAGATGAGCAGTTCTTC. Protein sequence: CSAGEDEQFF.

This clonotype was picked up a small number of times. The chain carries TRBV3-1 and TRBJ2-7; TRBD1 aligns across 8 bases. This CDR3 is 13 amino acids long. V gave up 2 bases and J gave up 3 bases; unmatched junction bases: 0. Germline assignment: CDR1 LGHDT and CDR2 YNNKEL (reference sequence). This CDR3 is CASSQTGGYEQYF. DNA of the CDR3: TGTGCCAGCAGCCAAACAGGGGGCTACGAGCAGTACTTC.

CDR3 nucleotide sequence: TGCGCCAGCAGCTTGGGAGGTTCCGGCACAGATACGCAGTATTTT. Its protein is CASSLGGSGTDTQYF. V is TRBV5-1 and J is TRBJ2-3; D is undetermined. Trimming stripped 0 bases from V and 1 base from J, with 9 bases between. Germline CDR1 and CDR2: SGHRS and YFSETQ. The CDR3 has 15 residues.

Regarding this clonotype: One junction end does not reproduce the germline sequence, and a read error may be involved. The chain is built from TRBV2 and TRBJ2-1, with D possibly matching TRBD1 (5 bases). The CDR3 spans 14 residues. CDR1 is SNHLY and CDR2 is FYNNEI in the germline V gene. The CDR3 loop reads CASSPGPPAYEEFF. The CDR3 DNA reads as TGTGCCAGCAGTCCAGGGCCACCCGCGTATGAGGAGTTCTTC. The whole variable domain, remainder taken from reference TRBV2 and TRBJ2-1, is EPEVTQTPSHQVTQMGQEVILRCVPISNHLYFYWYRQILGQKVEFLVSFYNNEISEKSEIFDDQFSVERPDGSNFTLKIRSTKLEDSAMYFCASSPGPPAYEEFFGPGTRLTVL.

This clonotype has just a few counts. The gene calls are TRBV20-1 and TRBJ2-1; D not certain. Germline V lookup: CDR1 DFQATT, CDR2 SNEGSKA (reference sequence). Deletions cut 3 bases from V and 6 bases from J, with 15 bases between. CDR3 size: 14 residues. The CDR3 is CSASPSGRLNEQFF. The CDR3 coding sequence is TGCAGTGCTAGCCCCTCCGGCAGGCTCAATGAGCAGTTCTTC.